The rows below give T cell receptor beta chains drawn from one sample of a study of beta chain features in type 1 diabetes. Only in-frame clones appear in the TCRdb table, and some are missing; sequencing was by immunoSEQ multiplex PCR. In the table there are fewer than 500,000 clones, over 11% of which are singletons. Sequenced input: naive CD4+ T cells from blood. These receptors were collected from a man in his thirties or forties in good health. Each CDR3 is given with its conserved first and last residue. D genes are given only for firm matches. Only part of the rows carry a size: once, few, many, or a class if the clone is expanded.

clone_size	d_call	v_call	j_call	cdr3_aa	cdr3_nt
.	.	TRBV7-9	TRBJ2-1	CASSLRTYNEQFF	TGTGCCAGCAGCTTAAGGACCTACAATGAGCAGTTCTTC
few	TRBD1	TRBV4-1	TRBJ1-2	CASSQDGTGYGYTF	TGCGCCAGCAGCCAGGATGGGACAGGCTATGGCTACACCTTC
.	.	TRBV7-8	TRBJ2-1	CASSLVYVGQFF	TGTGCCAGCAGCTTAGTCTACGTAGGGCAGTTCTTC
few	TRBD2	TRBV29-1	TRBJ2-1	CSSCTSGAYNEQFF	TGCAGCAGCTGCACTAGCGGGGCCTACAATGAGCAGTTCTTC
few	.	TRBV4-3	TRBJ2-2	CASSQGIKGELFF	TGCGCCAGCAGCCAAGGAATAAAGGGGGAGCTGTTTTTT
few	TRBD1	TRBV6-5	TRBJ1-3	CASSYTDRGPGNTIYF	TGTGCCAGCAGTTACACGGACAGGGGGCCTGGAAACACCATATATTTT
few	TRBD1	TRBV19	TRBJ1-2	CASSARGQGAYGYTF	TGTGCCAGTAGTGCCCGCGGACAGGGTGCGTATGGCTACACCTTC
.	TRBD1	TRBV6-5	TRBJ2-3	CASSRDRRVTDTQYF	TGTGCCAGCAGCCGGGACAGGAGAGTCACAGATACGCAGTATTTT
.	TRBD2	TRBV10-3	TRBJ2-3	CAIRGGTSGHTDTQYF	TGTGCCATCAGGGGCGGGACTAGCGGACACACAGATACGCAGTATTTT
.	.	TRBV10-3	TRBJ1-2	CAISDRGTYGYTF	TGTGCCATCAGTGACAGGGGAACCTATGGCTACACCTTC
once	.	TRBV19	TRBJ2-5	CASSAREETQYF	TGTGCCAGTAGTGCCAGGGAAGAGACCCAGTACTTC
few	TRBD1	TRBV5-4	TRBJ1-4	CASSGQGDSEKLFF	TGTGCCAGCAGCGGACAGGGCGATTCGGAAAAACTGTTTTTT
.	.	TRBV7-2	TRBJ2-3	CASRQRLGSDTQYF	TGTGCCAGCAGACAAAGACTTGGGTCCGATACGCAGTATTTT
.	.	TRBV7-9	TRBJ1-1	CASSLQGMNTEAFF	TGTGCCAGCAGCCTACAGGGTATGAACACTGAAGCTTTCTTT
few	.	TRBV12-5	TRBJ1-1	CASGLQGFTEAFF	TGTGCTAGTGGTTTGCAGGGATTCACTGAAGCTTTCTTT
many	.	TRBV10-3	TRBJ2-3	CAISLSGTDTQYF	TGTGCCATCAGTTTGAGCGGCACAGATACGCAGTATTTT
few	.	TRBV7-7	TRBJ2-3	CASSPSISADTQYF	TGTGCTAGCAGCCCCTCAATCTCGGCTGATACGCAGTATTTT
.	.	TRBV15	TRBJ2-3	CATSRDGPDTQYF	TGTGCCACCAGCAGAGATGGACCAGATACGCAGTATTTT
few	.	TRBV7-2	TRBJ2-5	CASSAHLALQETQYF	TGTGCCAGCAGCGCCCATCTAGCGCTCCAAGAGACCCAGTACTTC
many	TRBD2	TRBV23-1	TRBJ2-1	CASSPRLAGGGSEQFF	TGCGCCAGCAGTCCCCGACTAGCGGGAGGAGGAAGTGAGCAGTTCTTC
.	TRBD2	TRBV7-2	TRBJ2-3	CASSLLAAPSDTQYF	TGTGCCAGCAGCTTACTAGCGGCGCCCTCGGATACGCAGTATTTT
.	.	TRBV7-2	TRBJ2-5	CASRGFSEETQYF	TGTGCCAGCAGGGGCTTCTCCGAAGAGACCCAGTACTTC
.	.	TRBV19	TRBJ2-3	CASSADTPKTDTQYF	TGTGCCAGTAGTGCGGATACTCCAAAGACAGATACGCAGTATTTT
.	.	TRBV10-3	TRBJ2-7	CAISESAGAPTEQYF	TGTGCCATCAGTGAGTCAGCAGGTGCCCCTACCGAGCAGTACTTC
.	.	TRBV7-9	TRBJ2-3	CASSLGSSQYF	TGTGCCAGCAGCCTCGGGTCCTCGCAGTATTTT
once	.	TRBV29-1	TRBJ1-2	CSVVSDNYGYTF	TGCAGCGTCGTCTCGGATAACTATGGCTACACCTTC
.	.	TRBV5-4	TRBJ2-1	CASSFLSDYNEQFF	TGTGCCAGCAGCTTCCTTTCGGACTACAATGAGCAGTTCTTC
.	.	TRBV10-3	TRBJ2-5	CAISFKETQYF	TGTGCCATCAGTTTTAAAGAGACCCAGTACTTC
.	TRBD2	TRBV7-9	TRBJ2-3	CASSPRTSTYLTDTQYF	TGTGCCAGCAGCCCCCGGACTAGCACCTACCTCACAGATACGCAGTATTTT
.	TRBD1	TRBV30	TRBJ1-2	CAWSPTQTGDGYTF	TGTGCCTGGAGTCCAACCCAGACAGGGGATGGCTACACCTTC
few	TRBD1	TRBV9	TRBJ1-2	CASSVKGGQGTLYGYTF	TGTGCCAGCAGCGTCAAAGGGGGCCAGGGGACTCTCTATGGCTACACCTTC
few	.	TRBV10-3	TRBJ1-2	CAISEQVQNGYTF	TGTGCCATCAGTGAACAGGTGCAAAATGGCTACACCTTC
few	.	TRBV9	TRBJ2-1	CASSADLSSYNEQFF	TGTGCCAGCAGCGCGGATCTTAGCTCCTACAATGAGCAGTTCTTC
.	.	TRBV9	TRBJ1-1	CASSVVSLPNTEAFF	TGTGCCAGCAGCGTAGTGAGCCTCCCGAACACTGAAGCTTTCTTT
few	TRBD1	TRBV9	TRBJ1-2	CASSAGQGPNYGYTF	TGTGCCAGCAGCGCAGGACAGGGACCTAACTATGGCTACACCTTC
few	.	TRBV2	TRBJ2-3	CASNLGLADTQYF	TGTGCCAGCAACCTGGGATTGGCAGATACGCAGTATTTT
.	.	TRBV29-1	TRBJ2-3	CSVGPSGTQYF	TGCAGCGTAGGCCCAAGTGGCACGCAGTATTTT
few	.	TRBV4-3	TRBJ2-7	CASSQAKSILYEQYF	TGCGCCAGCAGCCAAGCTAAGTCGATCTTATACGAGCAGTACTTC
.	TRBD2	TRBV7-2	TRBJ2-7	CASSPQGTSGYEQYF	TGTGCCAGCAGCCCACAAGGGACTAGCGGGTACGAGCAGTACTTC
.	.	TRBV7-2	TRBJ2-3	CASSLVASTDTQYF	TGTGCCAGCAGCTTAGTGGCGTCCACAGATACGCAGTATTTT
.	.	TRBV9	TRBJ2-5	CASSVDQGIETQYF	TGTGCCAGCAGCGTAGATCAGGGTATAGAGACCCAGTACTTC
.	.	TRBV30	TRBJ1-1	CAWSVRSLGATEAFF	TGTGCCTGGAGTGTACGCAGCCTAGGGGCCACTGAAGCTTTCTTT
few	TRBD1	TRBV7-3	TRBJ1-1	CASSLMEGAQAFF	TGTGCCAGCAGCTTAATGGAGGGGGCGCAAGCTTTCTTT
.	.	TRBV7-9	TRBJ2-3	CASSSRDALSTDTQYF	TGTGCCAGCAGCTCCCGGGACGCCCTTAGCACAGATACGCAGTATTTT
.	.	TRBV9	TRBJ2-1	CASSVGTYNEQFF	TGTGCCAGCAGCGTGGGGACCTACAATGAGCAGTTCTTC
.	.	TRBV4-3	TRBJ2-3	CASSPGFLTSTDTQYF	TGCGCCAGCAGCCCGGGTTTCCTAACTAGCACAGATACGCAGTATTTT
few	TRBD1	TRBV18	TRBJ1-4	CASSPWKQGAAQATNEKLFF	TGTGCCAGCTCACCATGGAAACAGGGGGCGGCTCAGGCAACTAATGAAAAACTGTTTTTT
.	.	TRBV7-2	TRBJ1-2	CASSPNGVVGYTF	TGTGCCAGCAGCCCAAACGGGGTTGTGGGCTACACCTTC
few	TRBD1	TRBV5-1	TRBJ2-5	CASSSTGGKETQYF	TGCGCCAGCAGCTCTACAGGGGGAAAAGAGACCCAGTACTTC
.	TRBD2	TRBV30	TRBJ2-1	CAWSVLAGIGGNEQFF	TGTGCCTGGAGTGTACTAGCGGGAATAGGCGGAAATGAGCAGTTCTTC
few	.	TRBV4-1	TRBJ2-3	CASSQVGIDTQYF	TGCGCCAGCAGCCAGGTCGGGATTGATACGCAGTATTTT